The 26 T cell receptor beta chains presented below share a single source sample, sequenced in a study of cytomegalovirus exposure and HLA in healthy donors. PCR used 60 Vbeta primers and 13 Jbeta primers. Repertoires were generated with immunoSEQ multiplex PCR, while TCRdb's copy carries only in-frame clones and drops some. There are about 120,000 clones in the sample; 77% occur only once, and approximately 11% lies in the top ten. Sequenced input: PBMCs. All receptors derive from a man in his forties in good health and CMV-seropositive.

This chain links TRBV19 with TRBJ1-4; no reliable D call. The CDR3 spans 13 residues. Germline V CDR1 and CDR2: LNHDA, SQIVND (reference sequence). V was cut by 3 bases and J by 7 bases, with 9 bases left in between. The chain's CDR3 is CASSIVSGEKLFF. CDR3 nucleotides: TGTGCCAGTAGTATTGTCAGCGGTGAAAAACTGTTTTTT.

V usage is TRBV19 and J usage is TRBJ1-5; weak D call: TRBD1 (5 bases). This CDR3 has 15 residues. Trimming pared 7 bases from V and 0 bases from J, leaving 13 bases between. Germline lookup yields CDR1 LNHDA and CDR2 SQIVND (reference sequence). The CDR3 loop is CASTMGGNSNQPQHF. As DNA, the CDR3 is TGTGCCAGTACCATGGGGGGGAATAGCAATCAGCCCCAGCATTTT.

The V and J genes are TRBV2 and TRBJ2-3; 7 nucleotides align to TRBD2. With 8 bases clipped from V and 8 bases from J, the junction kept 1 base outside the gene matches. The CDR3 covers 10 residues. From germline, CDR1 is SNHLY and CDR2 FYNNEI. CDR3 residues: CASGEGTQYF. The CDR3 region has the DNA TGTGCCAGCGGGGAGGGTACGCAGTATTTT.

The CDR3 spells CASSPTGGPNTEAFF. The DNA of the CDR3 is TGTGCCAGCAGCCCGACAGGGGGCCCGAACACTGAAGCTTTCTTT. The chain employs TRBV6-5 and TRBJ1-1; 10 positions agree with TRBD1. Per the germline V gene, CDR1 is MNHEY and CDR2 is SVGAGI. The CDR3 sequence is 15 residues long. The V segment lost 6 bases and the J segment 1 base; nucleotides outside the gene matches: 5.

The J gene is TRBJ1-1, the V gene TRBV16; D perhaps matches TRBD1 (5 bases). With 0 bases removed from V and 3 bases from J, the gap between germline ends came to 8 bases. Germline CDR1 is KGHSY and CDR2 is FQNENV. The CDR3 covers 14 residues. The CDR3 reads CASSQSGGDTEAFF. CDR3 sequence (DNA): TGTGCCAGCAGCCAATCTGGGGGGGACACTGAAGCTTTCTTT.

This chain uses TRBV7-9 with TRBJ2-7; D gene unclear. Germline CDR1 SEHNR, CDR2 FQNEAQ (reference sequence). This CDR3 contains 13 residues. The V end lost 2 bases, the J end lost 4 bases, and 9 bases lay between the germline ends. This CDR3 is CASSLLTSYEQYF. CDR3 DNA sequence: TGTGCCAGCAGCTTATTAACGAGTTACGAGCAGTACTTC.

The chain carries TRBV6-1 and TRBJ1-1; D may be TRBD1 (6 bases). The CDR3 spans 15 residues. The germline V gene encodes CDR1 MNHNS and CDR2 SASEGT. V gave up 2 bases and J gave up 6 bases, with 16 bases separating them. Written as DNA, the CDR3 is TGTGCCAGCAGTGAACACGAGAGGGGGGGGGCTGAAGCTTTCTTT. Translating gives CASSEHERGGAEAFF.

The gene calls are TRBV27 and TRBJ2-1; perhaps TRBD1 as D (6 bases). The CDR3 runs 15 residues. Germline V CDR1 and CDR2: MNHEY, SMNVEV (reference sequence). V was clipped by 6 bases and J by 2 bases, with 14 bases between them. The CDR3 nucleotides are TGTGCCAGCAGATACGACAGGACCCCCTACAATGAGCAGTTCTTC. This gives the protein CASRYDRTPYNEQFF.

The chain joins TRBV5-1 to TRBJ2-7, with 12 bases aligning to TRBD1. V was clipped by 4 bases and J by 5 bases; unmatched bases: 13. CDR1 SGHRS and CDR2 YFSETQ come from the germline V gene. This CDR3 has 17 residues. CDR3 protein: CASSRTGTGGANNEQYF. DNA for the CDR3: TGCGCCAGCAGCAGGACCGGGACAGGGGGCGCGAACAACGAGCAGTACTTC.

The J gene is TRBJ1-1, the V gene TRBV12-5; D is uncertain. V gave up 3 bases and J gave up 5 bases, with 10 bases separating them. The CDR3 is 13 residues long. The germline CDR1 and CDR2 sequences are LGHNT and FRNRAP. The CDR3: CASGLGWETEAFF. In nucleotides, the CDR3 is TGTGCTAGTGGTTTAGGGTGGGAGACTGAAGCTTTCTTT. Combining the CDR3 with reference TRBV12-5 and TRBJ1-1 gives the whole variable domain DARVTQTPRHKVTEMGQEVTMRCQPILGHNTVFWYRQTMMQGLELLAYFRNRAPLDDSGMPKDRFSAEMPDATLATLKIQPSEPRDSAVYFCASGLGWETEAFFGQGTRLTVV.

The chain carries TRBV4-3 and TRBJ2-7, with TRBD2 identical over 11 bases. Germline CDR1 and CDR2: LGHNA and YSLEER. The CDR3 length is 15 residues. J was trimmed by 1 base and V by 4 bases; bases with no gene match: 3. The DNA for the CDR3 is TGCGCCAGCAGCCGGACTAGCGGGTTTTCCTACGAGCAGTACTTC. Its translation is CASSRTSGFSYEQYF.

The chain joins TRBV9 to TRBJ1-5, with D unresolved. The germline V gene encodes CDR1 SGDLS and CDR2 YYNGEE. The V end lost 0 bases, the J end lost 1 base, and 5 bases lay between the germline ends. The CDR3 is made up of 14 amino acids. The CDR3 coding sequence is TGTGCCAGCAGCGTAGCTGAGAGCAATCAGCCCCAGCATTTT. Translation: CASSVAESNQPQHF. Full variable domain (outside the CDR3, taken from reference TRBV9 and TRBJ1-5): DSGVTQTPKHLITATGQRVTLRCSPRSGDLSVYWYQQSLDQGLQFLIQYYNGEERAKGNILERFSAQQFPDLHSELNLSSLELGDSALYFCASSVAESNQPQHFGDGTRLSIL.

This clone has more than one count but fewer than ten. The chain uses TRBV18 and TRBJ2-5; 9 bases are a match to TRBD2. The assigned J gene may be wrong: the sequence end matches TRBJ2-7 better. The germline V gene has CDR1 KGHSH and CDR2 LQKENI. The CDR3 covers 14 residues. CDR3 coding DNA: TGTGCCAGCTCACCACCTAGCGGGGGCTACGAGCAGTACTTC. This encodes CASSPPSGGYEQYF.

The DNA for the CDR3 is TGCGCCAGCAGCCAGGACAGGCTGACGAACACTGAAGCTTTCTTT. This codes for CASSQDRLTNTEAFF. The rearrangement links TRBV5-1 to TRBJ1-1, with TRBD1 matching over 7 bases. Germline CDR1 and CDR2: SGHRS and YFSETQ. The V segment lost 4 bases and the J segment 1 base; nucleotides outside the gene matches: 7. This CDR3 has 15 amino acids.

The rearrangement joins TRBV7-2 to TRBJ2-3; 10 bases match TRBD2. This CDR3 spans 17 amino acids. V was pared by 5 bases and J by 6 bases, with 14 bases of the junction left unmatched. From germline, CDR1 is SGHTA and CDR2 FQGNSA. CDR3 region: CASSPRRPAGGPDTQYF. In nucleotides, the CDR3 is TGTGCCAGCAGCCCGCGGAGACCAGCGGGGGGGCCTGATACGCAGTATTTT.

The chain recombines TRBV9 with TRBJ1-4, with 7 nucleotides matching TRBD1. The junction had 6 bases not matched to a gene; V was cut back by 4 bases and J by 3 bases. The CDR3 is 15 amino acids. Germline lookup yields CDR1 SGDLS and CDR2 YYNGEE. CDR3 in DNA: TGTGCCAGCAGCCCACGACAGGGTTCTAATGAAAAACTGTTTTTT. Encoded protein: CASSPRQGSNEKLFF. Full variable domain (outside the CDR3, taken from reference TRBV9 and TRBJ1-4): DSGVTQTPKHLITATGQRVTLRCSPRSGDLSVYWYQQSLDQGLQFLIQYYNGEERAKGNILERFSAQQFPDLHSELNLSSLELGDSALYFCASSPRQGSNEKLFFGSGTQLSVL.

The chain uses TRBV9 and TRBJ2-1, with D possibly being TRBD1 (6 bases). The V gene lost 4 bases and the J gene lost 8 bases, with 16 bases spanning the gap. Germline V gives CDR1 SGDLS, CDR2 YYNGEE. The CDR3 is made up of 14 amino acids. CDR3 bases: TGTGCCAGCAGCTTACAGGGTCAGGGCGATGAGCAGTTCTTC. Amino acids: CASSLQGQGDEQFF.

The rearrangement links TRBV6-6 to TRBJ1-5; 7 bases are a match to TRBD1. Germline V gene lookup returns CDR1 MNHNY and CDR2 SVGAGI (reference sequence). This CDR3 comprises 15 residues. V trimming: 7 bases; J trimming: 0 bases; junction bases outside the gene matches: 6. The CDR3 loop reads CASIQGQYSNQPQHF. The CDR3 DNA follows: TGTGCCAGCATACAGGGGCAGTATAGCAATCAGCCCCAGCATTTT.

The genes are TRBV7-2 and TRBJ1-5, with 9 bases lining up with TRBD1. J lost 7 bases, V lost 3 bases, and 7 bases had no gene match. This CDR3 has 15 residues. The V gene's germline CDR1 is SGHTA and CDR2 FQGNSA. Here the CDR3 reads CASSLGDRDIQPQHF. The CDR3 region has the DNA TGTGCCAGCAGCTTGGGGGACAGGGACATCCAGCCCCAGCATTTT.

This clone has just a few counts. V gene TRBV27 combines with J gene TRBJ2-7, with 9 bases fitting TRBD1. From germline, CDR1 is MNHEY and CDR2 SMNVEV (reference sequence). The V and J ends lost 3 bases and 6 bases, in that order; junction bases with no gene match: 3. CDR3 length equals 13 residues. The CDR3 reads CASSFGQGFEQYF. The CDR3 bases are TGTGCCAGCAGTTTCGGACAGGGGTTCGAGCAGTACTTC.

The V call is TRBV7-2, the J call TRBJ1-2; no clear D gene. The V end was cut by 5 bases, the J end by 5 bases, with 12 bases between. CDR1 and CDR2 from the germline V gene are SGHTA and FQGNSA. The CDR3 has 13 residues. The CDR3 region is CASSPPGGYGYTF. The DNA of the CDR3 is TGTGCCAGCAGCCCCCCCGGAGGGTATGGCTACACCTTC.

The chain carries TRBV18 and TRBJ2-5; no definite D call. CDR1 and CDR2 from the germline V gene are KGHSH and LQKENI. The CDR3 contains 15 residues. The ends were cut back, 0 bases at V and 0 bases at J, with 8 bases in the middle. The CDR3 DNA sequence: TGTGCCAGCTCACCACCTAATTCGTACCAAGAGACCCAGTACTTC. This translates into CASSPPNSYQETQYF.

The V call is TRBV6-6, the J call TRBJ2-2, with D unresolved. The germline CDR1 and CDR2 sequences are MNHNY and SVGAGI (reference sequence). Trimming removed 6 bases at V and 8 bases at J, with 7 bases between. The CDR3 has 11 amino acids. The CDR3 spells CASSLLGELFF. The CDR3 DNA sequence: TGTGCCAGCAGCCTTTTAGGGGAGCTGTTTTTT.

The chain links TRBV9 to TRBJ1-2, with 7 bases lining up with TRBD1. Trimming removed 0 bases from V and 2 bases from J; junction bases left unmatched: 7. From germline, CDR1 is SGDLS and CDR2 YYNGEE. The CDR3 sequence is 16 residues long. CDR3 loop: CASSVGPLDRNYGYTF. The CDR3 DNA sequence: TGTGCCAGCAGCGTAGGTCCCCTGGACAGGAACTATGGCTACACCTTC.

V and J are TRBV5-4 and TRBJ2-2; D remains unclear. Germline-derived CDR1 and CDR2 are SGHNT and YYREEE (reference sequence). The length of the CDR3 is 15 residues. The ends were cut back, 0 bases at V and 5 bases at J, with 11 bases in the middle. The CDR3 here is CASSLASSRTGELFF. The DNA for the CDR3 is TGTGCCAGCAGCTTGGCTTCCTCTAGGACCGGGGAGCTGTTTTTT.

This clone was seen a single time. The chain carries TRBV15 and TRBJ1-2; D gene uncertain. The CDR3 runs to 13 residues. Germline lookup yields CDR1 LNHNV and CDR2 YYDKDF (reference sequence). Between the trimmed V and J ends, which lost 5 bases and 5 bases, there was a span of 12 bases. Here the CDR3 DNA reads TGTGCCACCAGCGAGATCCTAGATTATGGCTACACCTTC. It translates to CATSEILDYGYTF.